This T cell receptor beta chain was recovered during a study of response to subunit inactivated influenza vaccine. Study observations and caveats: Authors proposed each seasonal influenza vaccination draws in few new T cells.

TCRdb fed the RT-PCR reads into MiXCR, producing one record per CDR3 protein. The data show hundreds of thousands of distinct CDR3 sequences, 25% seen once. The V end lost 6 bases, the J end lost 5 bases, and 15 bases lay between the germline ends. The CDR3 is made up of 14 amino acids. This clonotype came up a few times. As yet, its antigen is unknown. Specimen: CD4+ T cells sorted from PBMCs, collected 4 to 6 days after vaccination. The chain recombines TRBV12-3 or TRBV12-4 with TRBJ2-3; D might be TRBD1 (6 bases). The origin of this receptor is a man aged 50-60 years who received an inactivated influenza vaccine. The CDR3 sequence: CASRTEWDKDTQYF. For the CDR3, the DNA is TGTGCCAGCAGAACGGAATGGGACAAAGATACGCAGTATTTT.